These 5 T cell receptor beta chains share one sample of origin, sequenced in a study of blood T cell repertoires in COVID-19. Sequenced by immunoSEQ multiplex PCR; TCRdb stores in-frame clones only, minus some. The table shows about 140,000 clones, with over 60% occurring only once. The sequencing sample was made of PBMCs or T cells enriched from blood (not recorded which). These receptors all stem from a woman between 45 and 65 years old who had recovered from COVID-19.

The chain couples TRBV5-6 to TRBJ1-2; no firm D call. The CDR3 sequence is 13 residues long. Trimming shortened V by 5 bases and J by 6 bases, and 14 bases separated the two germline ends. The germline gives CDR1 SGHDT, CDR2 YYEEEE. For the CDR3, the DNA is TGTGCCAGCAGGGACCGGAGGGTGAATGGCTACACCTTC. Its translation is CASRDRRVNGYTF.

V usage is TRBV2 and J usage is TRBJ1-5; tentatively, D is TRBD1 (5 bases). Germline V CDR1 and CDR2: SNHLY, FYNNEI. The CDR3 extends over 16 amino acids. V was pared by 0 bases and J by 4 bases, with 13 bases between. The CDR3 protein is CASSEAGIQGNQPQHF. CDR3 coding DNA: TGTGCCAGCAGTGAAGCGGGGATCCAGGGAAATCAGCCCCAGCATTTT.

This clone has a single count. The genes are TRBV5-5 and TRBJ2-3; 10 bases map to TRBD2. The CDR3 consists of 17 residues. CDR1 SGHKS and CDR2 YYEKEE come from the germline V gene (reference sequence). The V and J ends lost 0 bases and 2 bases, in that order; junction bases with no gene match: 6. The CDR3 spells CASSLVSGGPHTDTQYF. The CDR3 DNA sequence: TGTGCCAGCAGCTTGGTTAGCGGGGGGCCCCACACAGATACGCAGTATTTT. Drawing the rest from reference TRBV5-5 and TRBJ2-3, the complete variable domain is DAGVTQSPTHLIKTRGQQVTLRCSPISGHKSVSWYQQVLGQGPQFIFQYYEKEERGRGNFPDRFSARQFPNYSSELNVNALLLGDSALYLCASSLVSGGPHTDTQYFGPGTRLTVL.

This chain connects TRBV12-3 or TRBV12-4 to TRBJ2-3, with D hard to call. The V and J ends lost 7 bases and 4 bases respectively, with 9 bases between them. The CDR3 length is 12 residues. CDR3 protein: CASKSTSDTQYF. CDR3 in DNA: TGTGCCAGCAAATCAACTTCAGATACGCAGTATTTT.

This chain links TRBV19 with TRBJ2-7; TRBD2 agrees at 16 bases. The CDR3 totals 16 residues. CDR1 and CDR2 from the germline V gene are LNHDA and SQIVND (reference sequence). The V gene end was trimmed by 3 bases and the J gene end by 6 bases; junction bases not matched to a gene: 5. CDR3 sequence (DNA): TGTGCCAGTAGTATGGGGACTAGCGGGGGGGCTGGCGAGCAGTACTTC. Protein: CASSMGTSGGAGEQYF.